The 29 T cell receptor beta chains in this list originate from one sample, sequenced in a study of blood T cell repertoires in COVID-19. Sequencing was performed with immunoSEQ multiplex PCR; in TCRdb, only in-frame clones are kept and a portion is missing. The table has under 200,000 clones, roughly 83% seen once. Sequenced material: peripheral blood. The receptors were sampled from a human donor in a cohort sampled during active COVID-19.

The chain recombines TRBV5-1 with TRBJ1-1, with a possible D match to TRBD1 (6 bases). Trimming shortened V by 3 bases and J by 0 bases, and 15 bases separated the two germline ends. The CDR3 spans 16 residues. In germline, CDR1 is SGHRS, CDR2 YFSETQ. This CDR3 is CASSYTTGLMNTEAFF. In nucleotides, the CDR3 is TGCGCCAGCAGCTACACCACAGGGTTGATGAACACTGAAGCTTTCTTT.

The chain has TRBV6-5 and TRBJ1-6; 7 positions match TRBD1. The CDR3 contains 13 residues. Trimming removed 8 bases from V and 10 bases from J; junction bases left unmatched: 8. Per the germline V gene, CDR1 is MNHEY and CDR2 is SVGAGI. CDR3: CASQDRVYSPLHF. The CDR3 DNA reads TGTGCCAGCCAAGACAGGGTGTACTCACCCCTCCACTTT.

The chain has TRBV5-1 and TRBJ2-7; the D is unclear. The V end was cut by 4 bases, the J end by 0 bases, with 14 bases between. From germline, CDR1 is SGHRS and CDR2 YFSETQ. There are 15 residues in the CDR3. The CDR3 loop reads CASSPTGPSSYEQYF. The CDR3 DNA reads as TGCGCCAGCAGCCCCACGGGTCCCAGCTCCTACGAGCAGTACTTC.

The V and J genes are TRBV28 and TRBJ2-7, with TRBD1 identical over 11 bases. Germline V lookup: CDR1 MDHEN, CDR2 SYDVKM. CDR3 length: 15 amino acids. Unmatched junction bases numbered 7, after V lost 3 bases and J lost 6 bases. The CDR3 DNA follows: TGTGCCAGCAGTTTGGCCGGGACAGGGGGTAGCGAGCAGTACTTC. This encodes CASSLAGTGGSEQYF.

The V and J genes are TRBV7-6 and TRBJ2-7; TRBD2 agrees at 9 bases. This CDR3 has 15 amino acids. With 1 base clipped from V and 7 bases from J, the junction kept 8 bases outside the gene matches. Germline-derived CDR1 and CDR2 are SGHVS and FNYEAQ. The CDR3 is CASSLGSAGGGEQYF. The DNA of the CDR3 is TGTGCCAGCAGCTTAGGCTCGGCGGGAGGGGGAGAGCAGTACTTC.

The V gene is TRBV24-1, the J gene TRBJ2-7; D remains unclear. The CDR3 is 14 residues long. Germline CDR1 KGHDR, CDR2 SFDVKD. V was clipped by 1 base and J by 0 bases, with 6 bases between them. The CDR3: CATSDFTVSYEQYF. The CDR3 nucleotides read TGTGCCACCAGTGATTTCACAGTCTCCTACGAGCAGTACTTC.

This chain's CDR3 is CASSWDTKQETQYF. CDR3 bases: TGTGCCAGCAGCTGGGACACAAAACAAGAGACCCAGTACTTC. This chain uses TRBV5-4 with TRBJ2-5; D perhaps matches TRBD1 (6 bases). The CDR3 is 14 residues long. Trimming stripped 3 bases from V and 2 bases from J, with 11 bases between. Germline CDR1 SGHNT, CDR2 YYREEE (reference sequence).

The rearrangement uses TRBV10-3 and TRBJ2-5, with 8 bases that match TRBD2. CDR1 is ENHRY, CDR2 SYGVKD, per germline. CDR3 length: 14 amino acids. The junction had 6 bases not matched to a gene; V was cut back by 5 bases and J by 4 bases. The CDR3 nucleotides are TGTGCCATCAGTCTCGGGGGGGCTGGAGAGACCCAGTACTTC. This sequence encodes CAISLGGAGETQYF.

This clone showed up just once. The rearrangement joins TRBV6-1 to TRBJ2-1; D not certain. Germline loops: CDR1 MNHNS, CDR2 SASEGT. V dropped 3 bases and J dropped 2 bases, with 5 bases sitting between them. The CDR3 is 13 amino acids. The CDR3 region is CASSDSTYNEQFF. In DNA form, the CDR3 reads TGTGCCAGCAGTGATTCAACCTACAATGAGCAGTTCTTC.

This clone came up a few times. The V call is TRBV18, the J call TRBJ1-3; D gene unclear. With 2 bases removed from V and 0 bases from J, the gap between germline ends came to 14 bases. Germline V gives CDR1 KGHSH, CDR2 LQKENI. The CDR3 totals 17 residues. This chain's CDR3 is CASSPSEDGSSGNTIYF. The DNA of the CDR3 is TGTGCCAGCTCACCATCCGAGGACGGGAGCTCTGGAAACACCATATATTTT.

This chain connects TRBV3-1 (or the pseudogene TRBV3-2) to TRBJ1-3, with TRBD1 identical over 9 bases. The ends lost 4 bases at V and 2 bases at J; junction bases unmatched: 3. The CDR3 runs 15 residues. CDR1 is LGHDT, CDR2 YNNKEL, per germline (reference sequence). CDR3 amino acids: CASSPRQGAGNTIYF. The CDR3 nucleotides read TGTGCCAGCAGCCCTCGACAGGGGGCTGGAAACACCATATATTTT.

This rearrangement joins TRBV7-3 to TRBJ2-7, with 13 bases identical to TRBD2. Per the germline V gene, CDR1 is SGHTA and CDR2 is FQGTGA. Germline trimming cut 4 bases from V and 5 bases from J; bases unmatched to any gene: 5. CDR3 length: 15 amino acids. The chain's CDR3 is CASSSLGTSGDEQYF. Here the CDR3 DNA reads TGTGCCAGCAGCTCCTTGGGGACTAGCGGGGACGAGCAGTACTTC.

The V call is TRBV10-3, the J call TRBJ1-3; 9 nucleotides line up with TRBD1. The germline V gene has CDR1 ENHRY and CDR2 SYGVKD. After removal of 2 bases from V and 3 bases from J, the junction contained 2 bases not matched to a gene. The CDR3 spans 15 residues. The CDR3 DNA follows: TGTGCCATCAGTGAGCCGGACAGGGGTGGAAACACCATATATTTT. Translation: CAISEPDRGGNTIYF.

DNA of the CDR3: TGCGCCAGCGAGCGGACAGGGTCTTTTGCGGCCGGGGAGCTGTTTTTT. Protein: CASERTGSFAAGELFF. The gene calls are TRBV5-1 and TRBJ2-2, with TRBD1 identical over 8 bases. This CDR3 has 16 residues. V gave up 7 bases and J gave up 6 bases; unmatched junction bases: 14. Germline values: CDR1 SGHRS, CDR2 YFSETQ.

The chain joins TRBV5-4 to TRBJ2-5, with 11 bases aligning to TRBD1. Trimming at V came to 5 bases and at J to 5 bases, leaving 17 bases not matched to a gene. The germline gives CDR1 SGHNT, CDR2 YYREEE (reference sequence). The CDR3 is 18 amino acids. CDR3 sequence reads: CASSPKGQGGMIRETQYF. The CDR3 nucleotides read TGTGCCAGCAGTCCTAAGGGACAGGGGGGGATGATACGGGAGACCCAGTACTTC.

V and J are TRBV6-5 and TRBJ1-5; D not certain. CDR3 length: 13 amino acids. Deletions cut 2 bases from V and 4 bases from J, with 6 bases between. Germline V lookup: CDR1 MNHEY, CDR2 SVGAGI. The chain's CDR3 is CASSYRGNQPQHF. DNA of the CDR3: TGTGCCAGCAGTTACCGGGGTAATCAGCCCCAGCATTTT.

The chain employs TRBV10-3 and TRBJ1-2; 10 bases agree with TRBD1. The trim removed 6 bases at V and 10 bases at J, leaving 5 bases unmatched. Germline CDR1 ENHRY, CDR2 SYGVKD. CDR3 size: 12 residues. The CDR3 is CAISYGQGDYTF. CDR3 nucleotide sequence: TGTGCCATCAGCTATGGACAGGGGGACTACACCTTC.

The chain is built from TRBV5-1 and TRBJ2-7, with D tentatively TRBD1 (5 bases). V lost 4 bases and J 2 bases, leaving 10 bases between the germline ends. Germline CDR1 reads SGHRS; CDR2 reads YFSETQ. The CDR3 contains 13 residues. The CDR3: CASSPREAYEQYF. The CDR3 DNA follows: TGCGCCAGCAGCCCCAGGGAAGCCTACGAGCAGTACTTC. The full variable domain, with the rest looked up from reference TRBV5-1 and TRBJ2-7, is KAGVTQTPRYLIKTRGQQVTLSCSPISGHRSVSWYQQTPGQGLQFLFEYFSETQRNKGNFPGRFSGRQFSNSRSEMNVSTLELGDSALYLCASSPREAYEQYFGPGTRLTVT.

This clone is a singleton in its sample. V is TRBV6-1 and J is TRBJ2-5; the D gene is possibly TRBD2 (7 bases). CDR3 size: 16 residues. The V end was cut by 2 bases, the J end by 8 bases, with 21 bases between. Germline lookup yields CDR1 MNHNS and CDR2 SASEGT. CDR3 bases: TGTGCCAGCAGTGAATCGAGCGGGGTTAGGGGGGGTACCCAGTACTTC. Translating it yields CASSESSGVRGGTQYF.

A few counts support this clone. The gene calls are TRBV25-1 and TRBJ2-1; 7 bases fit TRBD2. The CDR3 contains 14 residues. Germline V gene lookup returns CDR1 MGHDK and CDR2 SYGVNS. Trimming cost V 10 bases and J 1 base; bases outside gene matches: 7. CDR3 bases: TGTGCCACCTCCGGGGGGAAATCCTACAATGAGCAGTTCTTC. Amino acid sequence: CATSGGKSYNEQFF. The full variable domain, with the rest looked up from reference TRBV25-1 and TRBJ2-1, is EADIYQTPRYLVIGTGKKITLECSQTMGHDKMYWYQQDPGMELHLIHYSYGVNSTEKGDLSSESTVSRIRTEHFPLTLESARPSHTSQYLCATSGGKSYNEQFFGPGTRLTVL.

This chain joins TRBV20-1 and TRBJ2-7; tentatively, D is TRBD2 (6 bases). V lost 3 bases and J 2 bases, leaving 20 bases between the germline ends. The CDR3 has 16 amino acids. Germline V gene lookup returns CDR1 DFQATT and CDR2 SNEGSKA (reference sequence). CDR3 in amino acids: CSASSFAGPGTYEQYF. CDR3 nucleotide sequence: TGCAGTGCTAGTAGCTTTGCGGGACCGGGGACCTACGAGCAGTACTTC.

This sequence joins TRBV12-5 and TRBJ1-1; 9 bases map to TRBD1. V lost 2 bases, J lost 3 bases, and 10 bases stayed unmatched. The germline gives CDR1 LGHNT, CDR2 FRNRAP. The CDR3 is 17 residues long. CDR3 DNA sequence: TGTGCTAGTGGTTTGACTGCGACAGGGGGGAGGGACACTGAAGCTTTCTTT. Protein product: CASGLTATGGRDTEAFF.

This sequence joins TRBV3-1 (or the pseudogene TRBV3-2) and TRBJ2-5, with D maybe TRBD1 (6 bases). The V end was cut by 2 bases, the J end by 4 bases, with 8 bases between. The CDR3 runs 13 residues. Per the germline V gene, CDR1 is LGHDT and CDR2 is YNNKEL (reference sequence). CDR3 amino acids: CASSQTGRETQYF. In DNA, the CDR3 is TGTGCCAGCAGCCAAACAGGGAGAGAGACCCAGTACTTC.

The rearrangement joins TRBV29-1 to TRBJ1-4, with 7 bases aligning to TRBD1. V lost 7 bases and J lost 6; bases outside the gene matches: 8. The CDR3 totals 13 residues. Germline V CDR1 and CDR2: SQVTM, ANQGSEA. The CDR3, as DNA: TGCAGCGGCACGGACAGGCCCGATGAAAAACTGTTTTTT. This codes for CSGTDRPDEKLFF.

This clone occurred once. The chain links TRBV11-3 to TRBJ2-5, with TRBD1 matching 7 bases. Germline CDR1 SGHNT, CDR2 YENEEA. V lost 5 bases, J lost 3 bases, and 9 bases stayed unmatched. This CDR3 comprises 15 residues. The chain's CDR3 is CASSRQGLTEETQYF. The CDR3 DNA is TGTGCCAGCAGCCGACAGGGTTTAACCGAAGAGACCCAGTACTTC.

The table lists this clone with a few counts. The chain uses TRBV3-1 (or the pseudogene TRBV3-2) and TRBJ1-6, with D perhaps TRBD1 (5 bases). The germline CDR1 and CDR2 sequences are LGHDT and YNNKEL (reference sequence). The V end was cut by 6 bases, the J end by 9 bases, with 9 bases between. This CDR3 region has 12 residues. For the CDR3, the DNA is TGTGCCAGCAGGGGAGGGGTTTCACCCCTCCACTTT. Translating gives CASRGGVSPLHF.

The V call is TRBV24-1, the J call TRBJ1-2; D is unclear. Trimming left V 2 bases short and J 2 bases short, with 8 bases between. This CDR3 comprises 14 residues. Germline values: CDR1 KGHDR, CDR2 SFDVKD. The CDR3 reads CATSDSLTNYGYTF. CDR3 DNA: TGTGCCACCAGTGATTCACTGACAAACTATGGCTACACCTTC.

This chain joins TRBV18 and TRBJ2-2, with 8 positions matching TRBD2. With V trimmed by 0 bases and J by 3 bases, 3 bases remained unmatched. The length of the CDR3 is 16 residues. In germline, CDR1 is KGHSH, CDR2 LQKENI. CDR3 protein: CASSPPPAGDTGELFF. The CDR3 coding sequence is TGTGCCAGCTCACCACCCCCAGCGGGGGACACCGGGGAGCTGTTTTTT.

This clone was seen just once. The CDR3 nucleotides read TGTGCCAGCAGCTTGGGGGCCGAGAACTATGGCTACACCTTC. This sequence encodes CASSLGAENYGYTF. The V gene is TRBV5-5, the J gene TRBJ1-2; D call uncertain. The V gene's germline CDR1 is SGHKS and CDR2 YYEKEE (reference sequence). The CDR3 loop spans 14 amino acids. The V gene lost 0 bases and the J gene lost 2 bases, with 8 bases spanning the gap.